This T cell receptor (beta chain) stems from a study of shared clonotypes between healthy human individuals. Study-level background: Per donor, CD8 memory used one plate, CD8 naive used two, CD4 memory used three and CD4 naive used three.

It was at deep level that the assay was run. DNA at approximately 200 ng, around 30,000 T cell genomes, went into sorted-subset replicate PCRs. Sequencing used immunoSEQ multiplex PCR; TCRdb keeps in-frame clones, though not all of them. Of about 2,200,000 clones in the sample, around 93% were seen once. The sample holds one count of this clone. Antigen specificity is unknown. CD45RO-negative, CCR7-selected cells formed the naive CD8 fraction, which excluded terminally differentiated effector memory CD45RA+ cells. Germline CDR1 and CDR2: SGHAT and FQNNGV. Trimming removed 2 bases from V and 4 bases from J, with 7 bases in between. The CDR3 runs to 13 residues. Findings and caveats of the study: Estimated richness was generally greater in naive than memory subsets.

This receptor was taken from a man aged 18 to 30 in good health. Some clones in this sample may be carry-over from other donors' samples. Sequenced sample: naive CD8+ T cells from PBMCs. This chain uses TRBV11-2 with TRBJ2-3; D remains unclear. For the CDR3, the DNA is TGTGCCAGCAGCTTATGGGGATCAGATACGCAGTATTTT. Its protein product is CASSLWGSDTQYF.